These 8 T cell receptor beta chains were all obtained from the same sample, sequenced in a study of blood T cell repertoires in COVID-19. This table comes from immunoSEQ multiplex PCR, and its TCRdb copy is limited to in-frame clones, with some not included. The sample lists more than 200,000 clones; 65% to 90% were seen once. Sequencing was performed on peripheral blood. The receptor source for this set is a man aged 50-59 years with COVID-19, enrolled during active disease.

The chain joins TRBV21-1 to TRBJ1-2; TRBD1 was called by the table and not checked on the DNA. TRBV21-1 is annotated as a pseudogene. This CDR3 is 15 amino acids long. The CDR3 loop is CASSPRDRKPYGYTF. CDR3 in DNA: TGTGCCAGCAGCCCCCGGGACAGAAAACCATATGGCTACACCTTC.

The rearrangement uses TRBV7-9 and TRBJ1-4; unclear D gene. The CDR3 totals 12 residues. CDR1 and CDR2 from the germline V gene are SEHNR and FQNEAQ (reference sequence). Trimming cost V 1 base and J 14 bases, with 11 bases left between them. CDR3 sequence reads: CASSLESGRLFF. The CDR3 DNA reads TGTGCCAGCAGCTTAGAGAGTGGCAGGCTGTTTTTT.

The chain employs TRBV11-1 and TRBJ2-2; 9 bases fit TRBD1. With V trimmed by 5 bases and J by 4 bases, 5 bases remained unmatched. CDR1 and CDR2 (germline): SGHAT, FQDESV (reference sequence). This CDR3 is 15 amino acids long. The CDR3 DNA is TGTGCCAGCAGCGACCGGGACAGGGCCACCGGGGAGCTGTTTTTT. Protein: CASSDRDRATGELFF.

The chain has TRBV5-1 and TRBJ2-3; D is unclear. Trimming shortened V by 2 bases and J by 0 bases, and 10 bases separated the two germline ends. The CDR3 length is 15 residues. Germline assignment: CDR1 SGHRS and CDR2 YFSETQ. In nucleotides, the CDR3 is TGCGCCAGCAGCTTCGAGGCCCCTAGCACAGATACGCAGTATTTT. Translated, it gives CASSFEAPSTDTQYF. Complete variable domain (other parts from reference TRBV5-1 and TRBJ2-3): KAGVTQTPRYLIKTRGQQVTLSCSPISGHRSVSWYQQTPGQGLQFLFEYFSETQRNKGNFPGRFSGRQFSNSRSEMNVSTLELGDSALYLCASSFEAPSTDTQYFGPGTRLTVL.

The chain is built from TRBV5-1 and TRBJ2-3; D perhaps matches TRBD2 (6 bases). Germline loops: CDR1 SGHRS, CDR2 YFSETQ. With 4 bases removed from V and 0 bases from J, the gap between germline ends came to 18 bases. The CDR3 is 17 residues long. The CDR3 DNA reads as TGCGCCAGCAGCCGGAGTGGGGGGAGCGATAGCACAGATACGCAGTATTTT. It codes for CASSRSGGSDSTDTQYF.

The CDR3 region is CASSIDIGQGVEQYF. CDR3 coding DNA: TGTGCCAGTAGTATAGATATCGGACAGGGTGTGGAGCAGTACTTC. The chain combines TRBV19 with TRBJ2-7, with 8 bases fitting TRBD1. J was trimmed by 7 bases and V by 0 bases; bases with no gene match: 8. The germline gives CDR1 LNHDA, CDR2 SQIVND (reference sequence). The CDR3 covers 15 residues.

This chain links TRBV18 with TRBJ1-3; D is undetermined. The germline V and J ends were trimmed by 3 bases and 0 bases, with 9 bases remaining between them. The germline gives CDR1 KGHSH, CDR2 LQKENI. The CDR3 length is 15 residues. This CDR3 reads CASSPNVYSGNTIYF. The CDR3 region has the DNA TGTGCCAGCTCACCGAACGTCTACTCTGGAAACACCATATATTTT.

The chain couples TRBV4-1 to TRBJ2-2; TRBD1 matches at 10 bases. Trimming took 5 bases from V and 4 from J; bases not matched to a gene: 4. From germline, CDR1 is MGHRA and CDR2 YSYEKL. The CDR3 length is 15 residues. The CDR3 protein is CASSRGTGATGELFF. Written as DNA, the CDR3 is TGCGCCAGCAGCAGGGGGACAGGGGCCACCGGGGAGCTGTTTTTT.